The 21 T cell receptor beta chains presented below share a single source sample, sequenced in a study of T cells in Graves' hyperthyroidism and ophthalmopathy. The CDR3 regions of TCR beta were amplified from RNA transcripts. HTBI primers were employed in a first-round RT-PCR of the TCR CDR3. TCRdb reprocessed the multiplex PCR reads via MiXCR and lists one record per CDR3 protein. The repertoire holds 300,000 to 450,000 distinct CDR3 sequences, with roughly 15% as singletons. The sequencing input was blood. The origin of the receptors is a young woman with Graves' hyperthyroidism that later progressed to Graves' ophthalmopathy.

This clonotype was picked up a small number of times. V is TRBV5-1 and J is TRBJ2-1; 8 bases align to TRBD2. J was trimmed by 4 bases and V by 0 bases; bases with no gene match: 12. This CDR3 has 18 residues. Germline CDR1 reads SGHRS; CDR2 reads YFSETQ. In DNA, the CDR3 is TGCGCCAGCAGCTTGGGCCCCCGATTAGCGGGGCGATACAATGAGCAGTTCTTC. This sequence encodes CASSLGPRLAGRYNEQFF.

This clonotype was detected ten times or more. The chain is built from TRBV20-1 and TRBJ1-2; 10 bases map to TRBD1. Germline V gives CDR1 DFQATT, CDR2 SNEGSKA (reference sequence). The V and J ends lost 6 bases and 4 bases, in that order; junction bases with no gene match: 5. The CDR3 consists of 13 residues. CDR3 DNA: TGCAGTGCGAAACGGACAGGGGGCTATGGCTACACCTTC. It yields the protein CSAKRTGGYGYTF.

In its sample, this clonotype was seen many times. This chain uses TRBV7-9 with TRBJ1-4; no definite D call. CDR3 length: 14 residues. Germline V gene lookup returns CDR1 SEHNR and CDR2 FQNEAQ (reference sequence). Trimming took off 5 bases at V and 8 bases at J, with 15 bases between the two ends. CDR3 nucleotides: TGTGCCAGCAGCACCCTAGGGTTTAACGAAAAACTGTTTTTT. It is translated as CASSTLGFNEKLFF.

This clonotype was counted many times. The chain is built from TRBV7-8 and TRBJ1-4; D gene ambiguous. The CDR3 consists of 14 residues. The germline CDR1 and CDR2 sequences are SGHVS and FQNEAQ. The ends were cut back, 5 bases at V and 0 bases at J, with 7 bases in the middle. The CDR3 is CASSVFATNEKLFF. The CDR3, as DNA: TGTGCCAGCAGCGTTTTTGCAACTAATGAAAAACTGTTTTTT.

This clonotype was seen repeatedly, ten times or more. The chain employs TRBV2 and TRBJ1-5, with D unclear. The CDR3 is 15 residues long. Germline CDR1 reads SNHLY; CDR2 reads FYNNEI. V was cut by 3 bases and J by 7 bases, with 16 bases left in between. Written as DNA, the CDR3 is TGTGCCAGCAGTGATATGTATATCGAGGACCAGCCCCAGCATTTT. It specifies CASSDMYIEDQPQHF.

Comments on this clonotype: This may come from a read error, since a much larger clone is one base off. The genes are TRBV12-3 or TRBV12-4 and TRBJ1-3, with D uncertain. The CDR3 spans 17 residues. V was trimmed by 11 bases and J by 5 bases, leaving 28 bases between them. CDR3 DNA sequence: TGTGCCGGCTTCCCCTCCCCTTTTCCTACAGAACGAAACACCATATATTTT. Protein product: CAGFPSPFPTERNTIYF.

This clonotype has a count of ten or more. The chain links TRBV27 to TRBJ2-7; 12 bases match TRBD1. This CDR3 has 15 residues. Germline CDR1 reads MNHEY; CDR2 reads SMNVEV (reference sequence). V shed 6 bases, J shed 1 base, and the junction held 4 bases outside the gene matches. DNA for the CDR3: TGTGCCAGCAGCCGGGGACAGGGGGCGTCCTACGAGCAGTACTTC. This sequence encodes CASSRGQGASYEQYF.

The CDR3 protein is CATSRGGRGFNEQFF. In DNA, the CDR3 is TGTGCCACCAGCAGAGGTGGTCGGGGCTTCAATGAGCAGTTCTTC. The V and J genes are TRBV15 and TRBJ2-1; D could derive from TRBD1 or TRBD2 (5 bases each). Germline V gives CDR1 LNHNV, CDR2 YYDKDF (reference sequence). This CDR3 comprises 15 residues. V was trimmed by 1 base and J by 6 bases, leaving 13 bases between them.

This clonotype was detected many times. The genes are TRBV27 and TRBJ1-1; D remains ambiguous. Trimming took off 2 bases at V and 0 bases at J, with 7 bases between the two ends. The V gene's germline CDR1 is MNHEY and CDR2 SMNVEV (reference sequence). This CDR3 is 14 amino acids long. The DNA for the CDR3 is TGTGCCAGCAGTTTACGCCTCATGAACACTGAAGCTTTCTTT. Translated: CASSLRLMNTEAFF.

This clonotype was counted ten times or more. The chain is built from TRBV25-1 and TRBJ2-1; 11 nucleotides line up with TRBD2. Trimming removed 6 bases from V and 7 bases from J; junction bases left unmatched: 8. The CDR3 has 15 residues. CDR1 and CDR2 (germline): MGHDK, SYGVNS. For the CDR3, the DNA is TGTGCCAGCAGGACCCTAGCGGGAGGTTCTAATGAGCAGTTCTTC. Encoded protein: CASRTLAGGSNEQFF.

This clonotype was counted ten times or more. The chain employs TRBV6-1 and TRBJ1-3; no firm D call. In germline, CDR1 is MNHNS, CDR2 SASEGT. This CDR3 comprises 14 residues. Trimming took 4 bases from V and 0 from J, leaving 7 bases between them. The CDR3 region is CASSVWVSGNTIYF. Here the CDR3 DNA reads TGTGCCAGCAGTGTCTGGGTCTCTGGAAACACCATATATTTT.

This clonotype has just one count. The chain couples TRBV10-3 to TRBJ1-2; the match to TRBD1 covers 7 bases. The CDR3 length is 13 residues. Germline V gives CDR1 ENHRY, CDR2 SYGVKD. Trimming cost V 3 bases and J 7 bases; bases outside gene matches: 5. As DNA, the CDR3 is TGTGCCATCAGTGAAGAAGGGGGCGGTGGCTACACCTTC. It codes for CAISEEGGGGYTF.

This clonotype was recorded at least ten times. V and J are TRBV29-1 and TRBJ1-2; 9 bases are a match to TRBD1. Germline trimming cut 5 bases from V and 7 bases from J; bases unmatched to any gene: 8. Per germline, CDR1 SQVTM and CDR2 ANQGSEA. There are 13 residues in the CDR3. This CDR3 is CSVSGTGRIGYTF. In DNA form, the CDR3 reads TGCAGCGTTTCTGGGACAGGGAGGATTGGCTACACCTTC.

The rearrangement joins TRBV2 to TRBJ2-5, with 11 positions matching TRBD1. The CDR3 contains 15 residues. The V and J ends lost 7 bases and 5 bases, in that order; junction bases with no gene match: 9. Per the germline V gene, CDR1 is SNHLY and CDR2 is FYNNEI. The CDR3 is CASIKGQGAWETQYF. CDR3 nucleotide sequence: TGTGCCAGCATTAAAGGACAGGGGGCATGGGAGACCCAGTACTTC.

V is TRBV5-1 and J is TRBJ2-7; weak D call: TRBD1 (6 bases). This CDR3 has 15 residues. Germline CDR1 is SGHRS and CDR2 is YFSETQ. The ends were cut back, 0 bases at V and 4 bases at J, with 14 bases in the middle. CDR3 sequence reads: CASSLGTGTKYEQYF. The CDR3 DNA reads as TGCGCCAGCAGCTTGGGAACCGGGACAAAGTACGAGCAGTACTTC.

This CDR3 is CASTTGLAGAADTQYF. CDR3 bases: TGCGCCAGCACGACAGGACTAGCGGGAGCTGCAGATACGCAGTATTTT. The V call is TRBV5-1, the J call TRBJ2-3; 13 nucleotides align to TRBD2. J lost 4 bases, V lost 6 bases, and 8 bases had no gene match. The CDR3 consists of 16 residues. Germline values: CDR1 SGHRS, CDR2 YFSETQ.

This clonotype was found many times. The chain carries TRBV2 and TRBJ1-1, with D maybe TRBD1 (6 bases). V was cut by 7 bases and J by 7 bases, with 16 bases left in between. The germline CDR1 and CDR2 sequences are SNHLY and FYNNEI. The CDR3 has 13 residues. The CDR3 loop reads CASTPDRPIEAFF. The CDR3, as DNA: TGTGCCAGCACCCCCGACAGGCCAATTGAAGCTTTCTTT.

This clonotype appeared many times. V usage is TRBV5-1 and J usage is TRBJ1-3; 7 bases align to TRBD1. Unmatched junction bases numbered 7, after V lost 3 bases and J lost 1 base. This CDR3 has 16 residues. The germline V gene has CDR1 SGHRS and CDR2 YFSETQ. Written as DNA, the CDR3 is TGCGCCAGCAGCTGGACGACAGGGTTTTCTGGAAACACCATATATTTT. Translating gives CASSWTTGFSGNTIYF.

This clonotype appeared many times. This chain joins TRBV11-2 and TRBJ2-3; 9 nucleotides align to TRBD2. CDR3 length equals 15 residues. Unmatched junction bases numbered 4, after V lost 2 bases and J lost 4 bases. Germline CDR1 and CDR2: SGHAT and FQNNGV. The CDR3 protein is CASSLSVAGADTQYF. For the CDR3, the DNA is TGTGCCAGCAGCTTATCGGTAGCGGGGGCAGATACGCAGTATTTT.

In this sample, this clonotype turned up many times. The chain's CDR3 is CASALDRDTQYF. CDR3 DNA: TGTGCCAGCGCCTTAGACCGGGATACGCAGTATTTT. This sequence joins TRBV12-3 or TRBV12-4 and TRBJ2-3; D is unresolved. Deletions cut 8 bases from V and 6 bases from J, with 12 bases between. The CDR3 is made up of 12 amino acids.

This clonotype was seen at least ten times. V and J are TRBV20-1 and TRBJ2-3; TRBD2 aligns across 8 bases. CDR1 is DFQATT, CDR2 SNEGSKA, per germline (reference sequence). J lost 0 bases, V lost 7 bases, and 6 bases had no gene match. This CDR3 has 14 residues. The CDR3: CSVGRAVSTDTQYF. In DNA, the CDR3 is TGCAGTGTCGGGAGGGCCGTGAGCACAGATACGCAGTATTTT.